A selection of T cell receptor beta chains follows, all from one sample in a study of PD-L1 blockade in urothelial cancer. Produced via immunoSEQ multiplex PCR; TCRdb's table is partial and in-frame only. Of about 100,000 clones listed, approximately 91% are singletons. Sample: PBMCs, taken around atezolizumab (anti-PD-L1) treatment. The receptors originated from a woman older than 75 with urothelial cancer. The CDR3 runs from the conserved cysteine through the conserved F or W. D genes are given only for firm matches. Size values are once, few and many counts, or a class for expanded clones, and some rows have none.

>TRBJ1-5|TRBV25-1|NA|NA
TGTGCCAGCAGTGGACCCGTGGACAGAAGCAGCAATCAGCCCCAGCATTTT
CASSGPVDRSSNQPQHF
>TRBJ1-1|TRBV10-3|once|TRBD1
TGTGCCATCAGTCCTGACAGGGCAAACACTGAAGCTTTCTTT
CAISPDRANTEAFF
>TRBJ2-3|TRBV18|NA|NA
TGTGCCAGCTCAACGAGGCAGGGGACCGATACGCAGTATTTT
CASSTRQGTDTQYF
>TRBJ2-5|TRBV20-1|NA|NA
TGCAGTGCTATACTCCGGGAGACCCAGTACTTC
CSAILRETQYF
>TRBJ2-2|TRBV6-5|NA|TRBD2
TGTGCCAGCAGGCTAGCGGGCATTAACACCGGGGAGCTGTTTTTT
CASRLAGINTGELFF
>TRBJ1-2|TRBV7-8|once|NA
TGTGCCAGCAGCTTAAGAAGGGACTCCCCAGGGCACACCTTC
CASSLRRDSPGHTF
>TRBJ2-3|TRBV5-4|NA|TRBD2
TGTGCCAGCAGCCCAGCGGGAAGGGGCACAGATACGCAGTATTTT
CASSPAGRGTDTQYF
>TRBJ2-2|TRBV7-6|NA|TRBD2
TGTGCCAGCAGCCCCTATAGCGGGAGCTCAACCGGGGAGCTGTTTTTT
CASSPYSGSSTGELFF
>TRBJ2-7|TRBV5-1|once|TRBD2
TGCGCCAGCAGCTATGGACTAGCGGGAGACTACGAGCAGTACTTC
CASSYGLAGDYEQYF
>TRBJ2-3|TRBV14|NA|NA
TGTGCCAGCAGCCAAACTAGTTTCCCCACAGATACGCAGTATTTT
CASSQTSFPTDTQYF
>TRBJ2-3|TRBV5-1|NA|TRBD2
TGCGCCAGCAGCTTGGCTAGCGGCAGCACAGATACGCAGTATTTT
CASSLASGSTDTQYF
>TRBJ1-1|TRBV30|NA|NA
TGTGCCTGGAGCATCGACTTAAAGAACACTGAAGCTTTCTTT
CAWSIDLKNTEAFF
>TRBJ2-7|TRBV6-1|NA|TRBD2
TGTGCCAGCGGGACTAGCGGGAGGATACACGAGCAGTACTTC
CASGTSGRIHEQYF